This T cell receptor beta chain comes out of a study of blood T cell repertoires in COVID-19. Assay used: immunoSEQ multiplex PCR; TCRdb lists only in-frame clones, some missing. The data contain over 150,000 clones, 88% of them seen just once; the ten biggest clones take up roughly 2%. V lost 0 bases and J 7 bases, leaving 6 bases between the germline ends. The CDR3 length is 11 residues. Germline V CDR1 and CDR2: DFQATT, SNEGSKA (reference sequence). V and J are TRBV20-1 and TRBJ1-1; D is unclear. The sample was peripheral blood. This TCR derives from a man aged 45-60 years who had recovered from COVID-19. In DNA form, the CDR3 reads TGCAGTGCTAGAGATAAGAGTGAAGCTTTCTTT. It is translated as CSARDKSEAFF.